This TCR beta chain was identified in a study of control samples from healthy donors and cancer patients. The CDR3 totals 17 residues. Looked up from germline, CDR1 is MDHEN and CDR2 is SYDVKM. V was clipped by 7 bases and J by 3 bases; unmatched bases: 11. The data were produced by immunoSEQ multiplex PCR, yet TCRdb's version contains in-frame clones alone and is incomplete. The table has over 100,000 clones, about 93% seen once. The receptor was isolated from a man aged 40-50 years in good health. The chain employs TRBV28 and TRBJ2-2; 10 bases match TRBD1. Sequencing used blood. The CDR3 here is CASNFPSGTGDTGELFF. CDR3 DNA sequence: TGTGCCAGCAACTTCCCCTCCGGGACAGGGGACACCGGGGAGCTGTTTTTT.